The clone carrying this T cell receptor (beta chain) has only one observation. Its matching antigen is unknown. The table came from immunoSEQ multiplex PCR; TCRdb's copy has only in-frame clones and leaves some out. In the table there are under 1 million clones, just over 95% of which are singletons. Naive CD8 cells comprised CD45RO-negative, CCR7-positively selected cells, excluding terminally differentiated effector memory CD45RA+ cells. V was shortened by 6 bases and J by 11 bases, with 19 bases between the two germline ends. This CDR3 is 13 amino acids long. Looked up from germline, CDR1 is MNHEY and CDR2 is SMNVEV (reference sequence). The sample comes from a study of shared clonotypes between healthy human individuals. Study-wide points: The low donor count limited represented genetic and exposure-history diversity. On the whole, naive subsets had larger estimated richness than memory subsets had.

This TCR was recovered from a man aged 25-45 years in good health. The chain carries TRBV27 and TRBJ1-1; D is uncertain. What was sequenced was naive CD8+ T cells sorted from blood. CDR3 DNA sequence: TGTGCCAGCAGGAGTTTGACCCGGCCCGGGGCTTTCTTT. Encoded protein: CASRSLTRPGAFF.